This is a list of T cell receptor beta chains from one sample in a study of graft-versus-host responses after intestinal transplantation. No antigen has been identified for these receptors. Sequenced by immunoSEQ multiplex PCR; TCRdb stores in-frame clones only, minus some. The sample consists of 70,000 to 95,000 clones, 85% to 95% of them appearing once. The sequencing here drew on unstimulated CD8+ T cells sorted from spleen or lymph node cells, taken before transplant. Receptors were obtained from a human donor who was the organ donor for an intestinal transplant. The CDR3 runs from the conserved cysteine through the conserved F or W. Each record gives: V gene, clone size, D gene, J gene, CDR3 DNA, CDR3 protein. A D gene is named only where the DNA matches it firmly. A clone size is listed for some rows: how often the clone was seen (once, few, many), or a class if it is expanded.

v_gene: TRBV6-1; abundance: -; d_gene: TRBD1; j_gene: TRBJ1-2; CDR3nt: TGTGCCAGCTGGGGACTTGACAGGGGAGAGTATGGCTACACCTTC; CDR3aa: CASWGLDRGEYGYTF
v_gene: TRBV19; abundance: -; d_gene: -; j_gene: TRBJ2-1; CDR3nt: TGTGCCAGTAGTCTGCAATTCAGCTCCTACAATGAGCAGTTCTTC; CDR3aa: CASSLQFSSYNEQFF
v_gene: TRBV19; abundance: -; d_gene: -; j_gene: TRBJ2-7; CDR3nt: TGTGCCAGTAGTGCAGGGGAAAGCTACGAGCAGTACTTC; CDR3aa: CASSAGESYEQYF
v_gene: TRBV7-9; abundance: -; d_gene: -; j_gene: TRBJ1-2; CDR3nt: TGTGCCAGCAGCGGACAGTCCTATGGCTACACCTTC; CDR3aa: CASSGQSYGYTF
v_gene: TRBV15; abundance: -; d_gene: -; j_gene: TRBJ2-5; CDR3nt: TGTGCCACCAGCAGCGAAACGGGGACCCAGTACTTC; CDR3aa: CATSSETGTQYF
v_gene: TRBV19; abundance: -; d_gene: -; j_gene: TRBJ1-3; CDR3nt: TGTGCCAGTATGGGGCCGGGACTTCACTCTGGAAACACCATATATTTT; CDR3aa: CASMGPGLHSGNTIYF
v_gene: TRBV9; abundance: once; d_gene: -; j_gene: TRBJ1-4; CDR3nt: TGTGCCAGCAGCGAGGGAGGGACTGCCTATGAAAAACTGTTTTTT; CDR3aa: CASSEGGTAYEKLFF
v_gene: TRBV4-1; abundance: once; d_gene: -; j_gene: TRBJ2-6; CDR3nt: TGCGCCAGCACCCCTCCTGGCATGTCCTCTGGGGCCAACGTCCTGACTTTC; CDR3aa: CASTPPGMSSGANVLTF
v_gene: TRBV28; abundance: -; d_gene: -; j_gene: TRBJ1-1; CDR3nt: TGTGCCAGCAGTTTAGGGGGGGGTGAAGCTTTCTTT; CDR3aa: CASSLGGGEAFF
v_gene: TRBV2; abundance: -; d_gene: -; j_gene: TRBJ2-5; CDR3nt: TGTGCCAGCAGTGTGCGGGTTAAGGAGACCCAGTACTTC; CDR3aa: CASSVRVKETQYF
v_gene: TRBV4-3; abundance: -; d_gene: -; j_gene: TRBJ2-7; CDR3nt: TGCGCCAGCAGCCAAGACCGGGACTCAAGGTTCTACGAGCAGTACTTC; CDR3aa: CASSQDRDSRFYEQYF
v_gene: TRBV4-1; abundance: -; d_gene: TRBD2; j_gene: TRBJ2-1; CDR3nt: TGCGCCAGCAGCCAAGATGTCCTAGCGGGGGGGAATGAGCAGTTCTTC; CDR3aa: CASSQDVLAGGNEQFF
v_gene: TRBV4-2; abundance: -; d_gene: TRBD2; j_gene: TRBJ2-3; CDR3nt: TGTGCCAGCAGCCAAGATGAAGCGGGGGGCCGCACAGATACGCAGTATTTT; CDR3aa: CASSQDEAGGRTDTQYF
v_gene: TRBV28; abundance: -; d_gene: TRBD1; j_gene: TRBJ1-1; CDR3nt: TGTGCCAGCAGGGCGACAGGGACGGGTGAAGCTTTCTTT; CDR3aa: CASRATGTGEAFF
v_gene: TRBV5-1; abundance: -; d_gene: -; j_gene: TRBJ2-7; CDR3nt: TGCGCCAGCAGTCCCTCAGGGGTCTACGAGCAGTACTTC; CDR3aa: CASSPSGVYEQYF
v_gene: TRBV10-2; abundance: -; d_gene: -; j_gene: TRBJ1-2; CDR3nt: TGCGCCAGCAGTGAACGGGGAGAGAACTATGGCTACACCTTC; CDR3aa: CASSERGENYGYTF
v_gene: TRBV5-1; abundance: once; d_gene: -; j_gene: TRBJ1-1; CDR3nt: TGCGCCAGCAGCTTGGCTTCAGACTACACTGAAGCTTTCTTT; CDR3aa: CASSLASDYTEAFF
v_gene: TRBV5-6; abundance: -; d_gene: TRBD1; j_gene: TRBJ2-7; CDR3nt: TGTGCCAGCAGCTTTACCTGGACAGGGAGCCTCGAGCAGTACTTC; CDR3aa: CASSFTWTGSLEQYF
v_gene: TRBV4-3; abundance: -; d_gene: -; j_gene: TRBJ2-6; CDR3nt: TGCGCCAGCAGCCAAGATTCCAGGGGTCGCTCTGGGGCCAACGTCCTGACTTTC; CDR3aa: CASSQDSRGRSGANVLTF
v_gene: TRBV27; abundance: -; d_gene: -; j_gene: TRBJ2-1; CDR3nt: TGTGCCAGCAGTTTAACGGCCAGCGGCAATGAGCAGTTCTTC; CDR3aa: CASSLTASGNEQFF
v_gene: TRBV28; abundance: once; d_gene: TRBD2; j_gene: TRBJ2-1; CDR3nt: TGTGCCAGCAGTTTTTCCGGACTAGCGGGAGCTGAGCAGTTCTTC; CDR3aa: CASSFSGLAGAEQFF
v_gene: TRBV7-9; abundance: -; d_gene: -; j_gene: TRBJ2-3; CDR3nt: TGTGCCAGCAGCTTAACAGTGAGCACAGATACGCAGTATTTT; CDR3aa: CASSLTVSTDTQYF
v_gene: TRBV19; abundance: -; d_gene: TRBD1; j_gene: TRBJ1-1; CDR3nt: TGTGCCAGTAGTATAGGGACAGGCACCTTGAACACTGAAGCTTTCTTT; CDR3aa: CASSIGTGTLNTEAFF
v_gene: TRBV4-1; abundance: -; d_gene: TRBD1; j_gene: TRBJ2-2; CDR3nt: TGCGCCAGCAGCTTCTCCGGGACAGGGGGCCTTGGGGAGCTGTTTTTT; CDR3aa: CASSFSGTGGLGELFF
v_gene: TRBV7-8; abundance: -; d_gene: -; j_gene: TRBJ1-5; CDR3nt: TGTGCCAGCAGCCGAGGGCAGCTCGGGCAGCCCCAGCATTTT; CDR3aa: CASSRGQLGQPQHF
v_gene: TRBV28; abundance: -; d_gene: -; j_gene: TRBJ2-7; CDR3nt: TGTGCCAGCAGTCCCGTGGGCCGCTCGACATACGAGCAGTACTTC; CDR3aa: CASSPVGRSTYEQYF
v_gene: TRBV11-1; abundance: -; d_gene: -; j_gene: TRBJ1-1; CDR3nt: TGTGCCAGCAGTCGGGGTTCTGAAGCTTTCTTT; CDR3aa: CASSRGSEAFF
v_gene: TRBV19; abundance: -; d_gene: -; j_gene: TRBJ2-1; CDR3nt: TGTGCCAGTACCCTATCGGGCTCCTACAATGAGCAGTTCTTC; CDR3aa: CASTLSGSYNEQFF
v_gene: TRBV5-1; abundance: once; d_gene: TRBD2; j_gene: TRBJ2-3; CDR3nt: TGCGCCAGCAGCCCCGACCTAGCGGGCCGCACAGATACGCAGTATTTT; CDR3aa: CASSPDLAGRTDTQYF